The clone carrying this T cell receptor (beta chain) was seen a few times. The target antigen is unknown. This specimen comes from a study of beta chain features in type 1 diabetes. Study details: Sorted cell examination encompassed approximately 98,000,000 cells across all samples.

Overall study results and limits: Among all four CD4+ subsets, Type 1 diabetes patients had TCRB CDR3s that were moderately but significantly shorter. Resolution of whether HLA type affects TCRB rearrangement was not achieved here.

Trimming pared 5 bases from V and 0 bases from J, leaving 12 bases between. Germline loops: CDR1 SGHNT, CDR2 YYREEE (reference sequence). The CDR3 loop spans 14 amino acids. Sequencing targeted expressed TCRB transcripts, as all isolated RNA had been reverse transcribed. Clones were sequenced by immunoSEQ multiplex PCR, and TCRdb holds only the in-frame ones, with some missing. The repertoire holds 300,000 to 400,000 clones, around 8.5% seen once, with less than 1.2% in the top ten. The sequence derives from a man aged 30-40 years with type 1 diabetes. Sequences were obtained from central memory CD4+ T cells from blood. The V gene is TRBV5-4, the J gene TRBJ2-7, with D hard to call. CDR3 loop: CASSPPGNSYEQYF. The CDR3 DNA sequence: TGTGCCAGCAGTCCTCCTGGGAACTCCTACGAGCAGTACTTC.